This TCR beta chain was observed in a study of PD-L1 blockade in urothelial cancer. At the level of the study: A median blood sample held approximately 140,000 T cells and more than 80,000 unique TCRs.

Documented time point: pretreatment peripheral blood. Measured with immunoSEQ multiplex PCR; TCRdb has only the in-frame clones, and not every one. This sample has tens of thousands of clones, with more than 80% found just once. Germline V gene lookup returns CDR1 MNHEY and CDR2 SMNVEV (reference sequence). Trimming cost V 5 bases and J 5 bases, with 21 bases left between them. This CDR3 comprises 16 residues. This specimen consisted of PBMCs, obtained around atezolizumab (anti-PD-L1) treatment. This chain joins TRBV27 and TRBJ1-2; D might be TRBD1 (5 bases). The sequence came from a woman older than 75 with urothelial cancer. The CDR3 is CASSPFLAGRTYGYTF. In DNA form, the CDR3 reads TGTGCCAGCAGTCCTTTCCTAGCGGGGAGGACATATGGCTACACCTTC.